These 12 T cell receptor beta chains came from one sample sequenced in a study of breast tumors, draining lymph nodes, adjacent tissues. TCRdb reprocessed the multiplex PCR reads with MiXCR, giving one entry per CDR3 protein. The table has 20,000 to 25,000 distinct CDR3 sequences, about 50% seen once. Material: breast tumor tissue. The receptors come from a female donor with breast cancer. Some clones in this sample may be carry-over from other donors' samples.

This clonotype was counted at least ten times. The chain joins TRBV18 to TRBJ1-3, with no clear D. CDR1 KGHSH and CDR2 LQKENI come from the germline V gene. This CDR3 contains 15 residues. Trimming cost V 3 bases and J 1 base, with 10 bases left between them. For the CDR3, the DNA is TGTGCCAGCTCACCGGAGCTCAGGTCTGGAAACACCATATATTTT. Residues: CASSPELRSGNTIYF.

V is TRBV20-1 and J is TRBJ2-1; 8 nucleotides match TRBD2. The germline V gene has CDR1 DFQATT and CDR2 SNEGSKA (reference sequence). The CDR3 has 16 residues. V shed 0 bases and J 1 base; nucleotides not matched to a gene: 5. The CDR3 loop is CSARDSAGGSYNEQFF. The CDR3 region has the DNA TGCAGTGCTAGAGATTCGGCGGGAGGTTCCTACAATGAGCAGTTCTTC.

The chain recombines TRBV9 with TRBJ2-2; TRBD2 agrees at 8 bases. CDR1 is SGDLS, CDR2 YYNGEE, per germline. The J segment lost 4 bases and the V segment lost 4 bases, leaving 15 bases of the junction unmatched. CDR3 length: 18 amino acids. For the CDR3, the DNA is TGTGCCAGCAGCCCCGCATGGCCCGGGAGGGGCCCCACCGGGGAGCTGTTTTTT. Its translation: CASSPAWPGRGPTGELFF.

There are many counts of this clonotype. A much larger clone sits a single nucleotide away, making a read error possible. The chain recombines TRBV6-1 with TRBJ1-2; D remains unclear. CDR3 size: 15 residues. Trimming removed 5 bases at V and 6 bases at J, with 19 bases between. Germline V gene sequence: CDR1 MNHNS, CDR2 SASEGT. The CDR3 nucleotides read TGTGCCAGCAGTCAATCGGTCGGAGAGGGCCATGGCTACACCTTC. It codes for CASSQSVGEGHGYTF.

V usage is TRBV9 and J usage is TRBJ2-1; D remains ambiguous. The CDR3 contains 12 residues. In germline, CDR1 is SGDLS, CDR2 YYNGEE. Trimming stripped 0 bases from V and 10 bases from J, with 8 bases between. The CDR3 here is CASSVDDQEQFF. The CDR3 nucleotides read TGTGCCAGCAGCGTAGATGACCAGGAGCAGTTCTTC.

The genes are TRBV7-9 and TRBJ2-3, with 12 bases lining up with TRBD2. The CDR3 extends over 16 amino acids. Germline-derived CDR1 and CDR2 are SEHNR and FQNEAQ (reference sequence). After removal of 4 bases from V and 0 bases from J, the junction contained 2 bases not matched to a gene. The DNA for the CDR3 is TGTGCCAGCAGCTACGGGACTAGCGGGAGCACAGATACGCAGTATTTT. It codes for CASSYGTSGSTDTQYF.

Concerning this clonotype: A clone one base away is much larger, so this may be a read error. The chain links TRBV12-3 or TRBV12-4 to TRBJ2-7, with D possibly TRBD2 on 5 matching bases. The CDR3 runs 12 residues. CDR3 in amino acids: CAGSFSGYEQYF. DNA of the CDR3: TGTGCCGGCAGTTTCAGCGGCTACGAGCAGTACTTC.

As regards this clonotype: This CDR3 fails to terminate in the conserved phenylalanine or tryptophan, so it likely reflects a read error. The rearrangement joins TRBV20-1 to TRBJ2-7; D is possibly TRBD1 (5 bases). CDR1 and CDR2 from the germline V gene are DFQATT and SNEGSKA (reference sequence). The CDR3 contains 15 residues. The CDR3 bases are TGCAGAGCTAGAGATTCACAGACAGTCCGCAACGAGCAGTACTAC. This translates into CRARDSQTVRNEQYY.

With respect to this clonotype: Germline is not matched at one junction end, which may reflect a read error. J is TRBJ1-4 and V is TRBV18; D is possibly TRBD1 (6 bases). CDR3 length: 15 residues. CDR1 is KGHSH, CDR2 LQKENI, per germline. The CDR3 region has the DNA TGTGCCAGCTCACCCAGGGGACACAGTAATGAAAAACTGTTTTTC. Amino acids: CASSPRGHSNEKLFF. Full variable domain (missing parts from reference TRBV18 and TRBJ1-4): NAGVMQNPRHLVRRRGQEARLRCSPMKGHSHVYWYRQLPEEGLKFMVYLQKENIIDESGMPKERFSAEFPKEGPSILRIQQVVRGDSAAYFCASSPRGHSNEKLFFGSGTQLSVL.

This clonotype was seen a single time. J is TRBJ1-4 and V is TRBV19; D might be TRBD1 (5 bases). The CDR3 contains 15 residues. Germline-derived CDR1 and CDR2 are LNHDA and SQIVND (reference sequence). V was clipped by 9 bases and J by 6 bases, with 20 bases between them. The chain's CDR3 is CASRSEGVRDEKLFF. CDR3 DNA: TGTGCCAGCCGAAGTGAAGGGGTTCGGGATGAAAAACTGTTTTTT.

This clonotype appeared a few times. The chain carries TRBV5-6 and TRBJ1-1; D unresolved. Trimming removed 3 bases at V and 1 base at J, with 19 bases between. This CDR3 has 17 residues. In germline, CDR1 is SGHDT, CDR2 YYEEEE. This chain's CDR3 is CASSSLIAGWENTEAFF. CDR3 DNA sequence: TGTGCCAGCAGCTCCTTGATTGCGGGGTGGGAGAACACTGAAGCTTTCTTT.

The rearrangement links TRBV12-3 or TRBV12-4 to TRBJ1-5; possibly TRBD1 for D (6 bases). This CDR3 spans 18 amino acids. V was clipped by 6 bases and J by 3 bases, with 24 bases between them. CDR3: CASRKVGSGGQLNQPQHF. CDR3 coding DNA: TGTGCCAGCAGGAAAGTAGGCAGTGGGGGACAACTCAATCAGCCCCAGCATTTT.